Below, 20 T cell receptor beta chains from the same sample are listed, as sequenced in a study of blood T cell repertoires in COVID-19. TCRdb keeps only in-frame clones here, not all; method: immunoSEQ multiplex PCR. The data contain over 130,000 clones, about four fifths of them seen just once; the ten biggest clones take up less than 9.5%. Sequenced sample: peripheral blood. The receptor set was obtained from a human donor in a cohort sampled during active COVID-19.

V gene TRBV18 combines with J gene TRBJ1-2; weak D call: TRBD1 (5 bases). Germline CDR1 KGHSH, CDR2 LQKENI. This CDR3 contains 14 residues. The V end was cut by 6 bases, the J end by 4 bases, with 15 bases between. The CDR3 loop reads CASSPGGVVYGYTF. CDR3 DNA sequence: TGTGCCAGCTCCCCCGGGGGAGTAGTCTATGGCTACACCTTC.

The CDR3 sequence: CASIDQGQSYEQYF. The CDR3 nucleotides are TGTGCCAGCATCGATCAGGGACAGTCCTACGAGCAGTACTTC. V is TRBV6-5 and J is TRBJ2-7, with 7 bases matching TRBD1. The CDR3 has 14 residues. Germline V gives CDR1 MNHEY, CDR2 SVGAGI. The junction had 7 bases not matched to a gene; V was cut back by 7 bases and J by 1 base.

The chain recombines TRBV9 with TRBJ2-7, with a tentative D call TRBD2 (6 bases). This CDR3 has 15 amino acids. CDR1 is SGDLS, CDR2 YYNGEE, per germline. Trimming took off 4 bases at V and 3 bases at J, with 17 bases between the two ends. The CDR3 region is CASSPHPGEVYEQYF. The CDR3 bases are TGTGCCAGCAGCCCTCACCCGGGGGAGGTCTACGAGCAGTACTTC.

The CDR3 region has the DNA TGTGCCAGCAGCCTCCGGACAGTTAGGGCAACTAATGAAAAACTGTTTTTT. The encoded protein is CASSLRTVRATNEKLFF. The chain is built from TRBV3-1 (or the pseudogene TRBV3-2) and TRBJ1-4, with D possibly TRBD1 on 6 matching bases. This CDR3 is built from 17 residues. Trimming removed 4 bases at V and 0 bases at J, with 15 bases between. Germline lookup yields CDR1 LGHDT and CDR2 YNNKEL (reference sequence).

The chain combines TRBV9 with TRBJ2-5, with a weak D call TRBD2 (5 bases). The CDR3 sequence is 14 residues long. With 4 bases removed from V and 5 bases from J, the gap between germline ends came to 15 bases. Looked up from germline, CDR1 is SGDLS and CDR2 is YYNGEE. DNA for the CDR3: TGTGCCAGCAGCTCGCGGACCTCGGGGGAGACCCAGTACTTC. It specifies CASSSRTSGETQYF.

The rearrangement uses TRBV24-1 and TRBJ2-1; 9 bases fit TRBD1. CDR1 is KGHDR, CDR2 SFDVKD, per germline. The CDR3 has 16 amino acids. V shed 4 bases, J shed 7 bases, and the junction held 10 bases outside the gene matches. The CDR3 region is CATSDPHRGLGNEQFF. In DNA, the CDR3 is TGTGCCACCAGTGACCCGCACAGGGGGCTAGGGAATGAGCAGTTCTTC.

The chain is built from TRBV6-1 and TRBJ1-4; 7 positions match TRBD1. V lost 0 bases and J lost 0; bases outside the gene matches: 1. CDR1 is MNHNS, CDR2 SASEGT, per germline. The CDR3 contains 16 residues. DNA for the CDR3: TGTGCCAGCAGTGAAGCGAGGGGGCCAACTAATGAAAAACTGTTTTTT. The encoded protein is CASSEARGPTNEKLFF.

The chain has TRBV5-6 and TRBJ2-7; 7 nucleotides align to TRBD1. CDR1 is SGHDT, CDR2 YYEEEE, per germline. The V segment lost 4 bases and the J segment 5 bases; nucleotides outside the gene matches: 12. The CDR3 has 15 amino acids. In nucleotides, the CDR3 is TGTGCCAGCAGCAAAACGACGCAGGGGGTCGACGAGCAGTACTTC. It codes for CASSKTTQGVDEQYF. Together with reference TRBV5-6 and TRBJ2-7, the CDR3 gives the full variable domain: DAGVTQSPTHLIKTRGQQVTLRCSPKSGHDTVSWYQQALGQGPQFIFQYYEEEERQRGNFPDRFSGHQFPNYSSELNVNALLLGDSALYLCASSKTTQGVDEQYFGPGTRLTVT.

The J gene is TRBJ1-3, the V gene TRBV5-4; no clear D. Germline CDR1 and CDR2: SGHNT and YYREEE (reference sequence). The CDR3 runs 15 residues. V dropped 6 bases and J dropped 9 bases, with 22 bases sitting between them. The CDR3 spells CASTPDPTGGTTIYF. The CDR3 nucleotides are TGTGCCAGCACCCCCGACCCCACGGGTGGTACCACCATATATTTT.

The V gene is TRBV2, the J gene TRBJ1-4; no definite D call. V lost 11 bases and J 0 bases, leaving 13 bases between the germline ends. Per germline, CDR1 SNHLY and CDR2 FYNNEI. This CDR3 region has 14 residues. The DNA of the CDR3 is TGTGCCGGTAAGAAGACTGCAACTAATGAAAAACTGTTTTTT. Its protein product is CAGKKTATNEKLFF.

The chain carries TRBV6-5 and TRBJ1-2; a possible D gene is TRBD1 (6 bases). The germline V gene encodes CDR1 MNHEY and CDR2 SVGAGI. This CDR3 has 15 amino acids. The V end lost 8 bases, the J end lost 4 bases, and 20 bases lay between the germline ends. The CDR3 DNA follows: TGTGCCAGCCAAGACATAACCGGGACACTCTATGGCTACACCTTC. The encoded protein is CASQDITGTLYGYTF.

Only a few counts were recorded for this clone. The CDR3 spells CASSQDRGRQPQHF. CDR3 nucleotides: TGTGCCAGCAGCCAAGACAGGGGGCGGCAGCCCCAGCATTTT. The genes are TRBV6-6 and TRBJ1-5; 10 bases align to TRBD1. Germline CDR1 reads MNHNY; CDR2 reads SVGAGI (reference sequence). The junction had 6 bases not matched to a gene; V was cut back by 6 bases and J by 7 bases. The CDR3 extends over 14 amino acids.

The V and J genes are TRBV6-1 and TRBJ1-2; tentative D call: TRBD1 (5 bases). Trimming left V 2 bases short and J 10 bases short, with 11 bases between. CDR3 size: 12 residues. Germline lookup yields CDR1 MNHNS and CDR2 SASEGT. The CDR3 DNA is TGTGCCAGCAGTGAACCAGGGAGGAACTACACCTTC. Translated: CASSEPGRNYTF.

The chain recombines TRBV19 with TRBJ1-3; 8 positions match TRBD1. This CDR3 contains 16 residues. Germline values: CDR1 LNHDA, CDR2 SQIVND (reference sequence). After removal of 5 bases from V and 1 base from J, the junction contained 7 bases not matched to a gene. CDR3 sequence reads: CASSPPGQDSGNTIYF. DNA of the CDR3: TGTGCCAGTAGTCCCCCGGGACAGGATTCTGGAAACACCATATATTTT.

The J gene is TRBJ2-7, the V gene TRBV3-1 (or the pseudogene TRBV3-2); 14 bases are a match to TRBD2. The junction had 2 bases not matched to a gene; V was cut back by 1 base and J by 6 bases. From germline, CDR1 is LGHDT and CDR2 YNNKEL (reference sequence). This CDR3 is built from 15 residues. This chain's CDR3 is CASSQGTSGGSEQYF. The CDR3 DNA follows: TGTGCCAGCAGCCAAGGGACTAGCGGGGGGAGCGAGCAGTACTTC.

This chain joins TRBV18 and TRBJ2-5; D not resolved. Germline lookup yields CDR1 KGHSH and CDR2 LQKENI. CDR3 length: 12 residues. The ends were cut back, 0 bases at V and 4 bases at J, with 3 bases in the middle. CDR3: CASSPPLETQYF. The CDR3 DNA sequence: TGTGCCAGCTCACCACCACTAGAGACCCAGTACTTC.

The CDR3 DNA sequence: TGTGCCAGCAGTGTCTGGGGGGACACCGGGGAGCTGTTTTTT. Its protein is CASSVWGDTGELFF. The rearrangement links TRBV25-1 to TRBJ2-2, with a tentative D call TRBD2 (6 bases). Trimming shortened V by 4 bases and J by 3 bases, and 9 bases separated the two germline ends. Germline-derived CDR1 and CDR2 are MGHDK and SYGVNS. The CDR3 spans 14 residues.

V gene TRBV3-1 (or the pseudogene TRBV3-2) combines with J gene TRBJ1-5; TRBD1 might be the D (5 bases). The CDR3 consists of 15 residues. The germline V gene has CDR1 LGHDT and CDR2 YNNKEL (reference sequence). V was cut by 0 bases and J by 7 bases, with 13 bases left in between. As DNA, the CDR3 is TGTGCCAGCAGCCAAGATTCCAGGGTGGGGCAGCCCCAGCATTTT. It specifies CASSQDSRVGQPQHF.

The V gene is TRBV27, the J gene TRBJ2-7; TRBD1 agrees at 10 bases. CDR3 length equals 15 residues. With V trimmed by 5 bases and J by 3 bases, 7 bases remained unmatched. Germline V lookup: CDR1 MNHEY, CDR2 SMNVEV (reference sequence). The CDR3 DNA reads TGTGCCAGCAGTGCGGGACAGGGGTTCTACTACGAGCAGTACTTC. Translated, it gives CASSAGQGFYYEQYF.

The chain has TRBV20-1 and TRBJ2-3; 11 bases map to TRBD2. Per germline, CDR1 DFQATT and CDR2 SNEGSKA (reference sequence). The CDR3 loop spans 15 amino acids. Trimming removed 3 bases from V and 7 bases from J; junction bases left unmatched: 9. In DNA form, the CDR3 reads TGCAGTGCTAGTGGCCCTAGCGGGGGGATGAATACGCAGTATTTT. Amino acid sequence: CSASGPSGGMNTQYF.